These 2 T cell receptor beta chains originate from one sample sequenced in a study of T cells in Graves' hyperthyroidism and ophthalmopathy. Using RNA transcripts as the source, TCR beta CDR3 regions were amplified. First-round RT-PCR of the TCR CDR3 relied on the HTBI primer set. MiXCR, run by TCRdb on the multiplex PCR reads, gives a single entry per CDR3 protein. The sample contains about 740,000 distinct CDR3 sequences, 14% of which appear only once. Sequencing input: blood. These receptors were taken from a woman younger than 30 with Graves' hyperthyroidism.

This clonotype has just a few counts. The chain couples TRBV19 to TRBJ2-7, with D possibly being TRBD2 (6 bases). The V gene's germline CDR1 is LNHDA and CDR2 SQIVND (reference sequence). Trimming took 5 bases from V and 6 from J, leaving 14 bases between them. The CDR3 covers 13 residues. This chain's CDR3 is CASSERLGGEQYF. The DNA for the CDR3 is TGTGCCAGTAGTGAACGACTAGGTGGCGAGCAGTACTTC.

Here the CDR3 DNA reads TGTGCCAGCAGCTCAACTCGGCCCAACAACGAGCAGTACTTC. It codes for CASSSTRPNNEQYF. V gene TRBV13 combines with J gene TRBJ2-7; D is uncertain. The CDR3 loop spans 14 amino acids. V dropped 4 bases and J dropped 5 bases, with 15 bases sitting between them. CDR1 is PRHDT, CDR2 FYEKMQ, per germline (reference sequence).